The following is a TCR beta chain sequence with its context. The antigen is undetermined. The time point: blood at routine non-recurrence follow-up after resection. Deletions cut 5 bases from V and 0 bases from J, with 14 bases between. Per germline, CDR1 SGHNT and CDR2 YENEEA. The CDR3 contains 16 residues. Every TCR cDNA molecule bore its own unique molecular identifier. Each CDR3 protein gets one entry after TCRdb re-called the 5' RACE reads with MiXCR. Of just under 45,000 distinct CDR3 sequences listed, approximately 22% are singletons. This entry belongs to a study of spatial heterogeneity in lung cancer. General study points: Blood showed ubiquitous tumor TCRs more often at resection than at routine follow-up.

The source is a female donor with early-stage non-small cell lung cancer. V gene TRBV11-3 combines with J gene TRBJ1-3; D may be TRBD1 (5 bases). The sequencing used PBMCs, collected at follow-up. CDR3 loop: CASSRGVGDSGNTIYF. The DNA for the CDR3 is TGTGCCAGCAGCCGAGGGGTAGGGGACTCTGGAAACACCATATATTTT.